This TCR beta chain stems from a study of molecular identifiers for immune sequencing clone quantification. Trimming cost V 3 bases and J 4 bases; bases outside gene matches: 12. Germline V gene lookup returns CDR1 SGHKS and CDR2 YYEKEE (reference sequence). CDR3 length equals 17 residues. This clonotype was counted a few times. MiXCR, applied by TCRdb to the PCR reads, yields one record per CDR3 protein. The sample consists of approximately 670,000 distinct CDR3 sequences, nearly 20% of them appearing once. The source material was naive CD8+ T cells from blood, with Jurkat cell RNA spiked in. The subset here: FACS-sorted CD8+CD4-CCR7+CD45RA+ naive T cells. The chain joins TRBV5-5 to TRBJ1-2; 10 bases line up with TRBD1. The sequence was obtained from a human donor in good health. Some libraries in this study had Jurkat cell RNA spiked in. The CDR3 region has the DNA TGTGCCAGCAGCTCCCGGGCGACAGGGGGCGCGCTCTATGGCTACACCTTC. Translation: CASSSRATGGALYGYTF.